This section outlines one TCR beta chain sequence together with its context. CDR3 length equals 16 residues. Unmatched junction bases numbered 5, after V lost 3 bases and J lost 2 bases. Germline lookup yields CDR1 MGHRA and CDR2 YSYEKL. Per the study methods: Reference gene primer amplification yielded estimated nucleated cell counts. Libraries were prepared by immunoSEQ multiplex PCR; TCRdb keeps only in-frame clonotypes and omits some of them. The DNA was the basis for D and trimming; V, J and clone size are from that table. The sample includes around 260,000 clones, around 86% of them seen just once. The entry originates in a study of blood T cell repertoires in COVID-19.

The clonotype originates from a middle-aged man who had recovered from COVID-19. The rearrangement uses TRBV4-1 and TRBJ2-3, with 10 bases aligning to TRBD1. Sequenced material: peripheral blood. CDR3 loop: CASSQGGQGYTDTQYF. The CDR3 nucleotides are TGCGCCAGCAGCCAGGGGGGACAGGGGTACACAGATACGCAGTATTTT.